This TCR beta chain was identified during a study of T cells in Graves' hyperthyroidism and ophthalmopathy. As for the study in general: Specimen type is peripheral blood, collected at initial diagnosis prior to any treatment. Study-wide findings and caveats: In simple terms, a model built on 13 V-J features told ophthalmopathy apart from stable hyperthyroidism. The model made its ophthalmopathy prediction, and onset followed a median approximately 6 months later.

This clonotype has a count of ten or more. What it binds is not known. V dropped 5 bases and J dropped 6 bases, with 12 bases sitting between them. There are 13 residues in the CDR3. The germline V gene has CDR1 SGHTA and CDR2 FQGTGA. Using RNA transcripts as the source, TCR beta CDR3 regions were amplified. First-round RT-PCR with HTBI primers amplified the TCR CDR3 region. Via MiXCR, TCRdb re-called the multiplex PCR reads, giving one row per CDR3 protein. The table includes approximately 600,000 distinct CDR3 sequences, around 15% detected once. No ophthalmopathy progression within 18 months constituted stable Graves' hyperthyroidism.

Material for sequencing was blood. The clonotype comes from a woman in her 30s with Graves' hyperthyroidism. The chain joins TRBV7-3 to TRBJ2-3, with D perhaps matching TRBD1 (6 bases). The chain's CDR3 is CASSPQGYDTQYF. The CDR3 region has the DNA TGTGCCAGCAGCCCTCAGGGGTACGATACGCAGTATTTT.